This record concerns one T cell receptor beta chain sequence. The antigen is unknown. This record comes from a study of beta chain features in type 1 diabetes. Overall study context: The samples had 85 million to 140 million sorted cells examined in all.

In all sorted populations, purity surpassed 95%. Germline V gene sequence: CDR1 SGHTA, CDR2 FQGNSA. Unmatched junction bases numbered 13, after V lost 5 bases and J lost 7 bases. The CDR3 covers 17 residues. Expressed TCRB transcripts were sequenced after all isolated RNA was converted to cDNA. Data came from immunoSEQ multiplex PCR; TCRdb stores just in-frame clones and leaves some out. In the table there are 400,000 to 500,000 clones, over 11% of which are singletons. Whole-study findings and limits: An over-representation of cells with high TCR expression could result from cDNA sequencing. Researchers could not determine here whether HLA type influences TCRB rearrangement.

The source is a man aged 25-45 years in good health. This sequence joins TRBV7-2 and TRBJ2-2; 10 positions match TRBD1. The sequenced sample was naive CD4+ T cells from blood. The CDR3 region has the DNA TGTGCCAGCAGCACTTGGACAGGGGGACTGTCCGTCGGGGAGCTGTTTTTT. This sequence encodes CASSTWTGGLSVGELFF.